This T cell receptor beta chain was captured by sequencing in a study of blood T cell repertoires in COVID-19. Germline CDR1 and CDR2: SGHNT and YENEEA. V shed 5 bases and J shed 4 bases, with 11 bases lying between them. The CDR3 is made up of 14 amino acids. This clone was counted between two and nine times. Source study methods: From reference gene primer amplification, estimates of nucleated cell counts were derived. Using immunoSEQ multiplex PCR, the repertoire was profiled, and TCRdb retains in-frame clones only, with some absent. The D gene and trimming were derived from the DNA, and the V and J assignments and clone size from that table. The data hold about 100,000 clones, with 75% to 90% observed a single time.

Material for sequencing was peripheral blood. The chain combines TRBV11-3 with TRBJ2-2, with TRBD1 as a possible D gene (6 bases). This TCR was recovered from a human donor in a cohort sampled during active COVID-19. CDR3 bases: TGTGCCAGCAGCCGGACAGTTTTCACCGGGGAGCTGTTTTTT. This translates into CASSRTVFTGELFF.